The 19 T cell receptor beta chains below come from one sample, sequenced in a study of beta chain features in type 1 diabetes. Every isolated RNA sample was fully reverse transcribed, so sequencing captured expressed TCRB transcripts. The table came from immunoSEQ multiplex PCR; TCRdb's copy has only in-frame clones and leaves some out. The table has around 240,000 clones, roughly 17% seen once. Study conclusions and caveats: Type 1 diabetes patients had TCRB CDR3s that were shorter (moderately but significantly so) in all four CD4+ subsets.

Antigens for these TCRs are unknown. The sequencing input was naive CD4+ T cells from blood. Receptor source: a young man with type 1 diabetes.

This clone was counted between two and nine times. The V call is TRBV30, the J call TRBJ2-7; 7 positions agree with TRBD1. CDR3 length equals 12 residues. Germline V CDR1 and CDR2: GTSNPN, SVGIG (reference sequence). Losses at the gene ends were 1 base for V and 11 bases for J; bases not matched to a gene: 8. In DNA, the CDR3 is TGTGCCTGGAGTGCCCGGACAGGTAATGAGTACTTC. This codes for CAWSARTGNEYF.

The rearrangement joins TRBV15 to TRBJ1-2; 7 nucleotides agree with TRBD1. The CDR3 is 14 residues long. Losses at the gene ends were 0 bases for V and 7 bases for J; bases not matched to a gene: 5. Germline CDR1 and CDR2: LNHNV and YYDKDF (reference sequence). The CDR3 spells CATSRDWQGGGYTF. DNA of the CDR3: TGTGCCACCAGCAGAGATTGGCAGGGGGGTGGCTACACCTTC.

The chain joins TRBV5-4 to TRBJ2-2; D not certain. Trimming pared 1 base from V and 6 bases from J, leaving 13 bases between. Per germline, CDR1 SGHNT and CDR2 YYREEE (reference sequence). The CDR3 length is 15 residues. This CDR3 is CASSLQQRWSGELFF. For the CDR3, the DNA is TGTGCCAGCAGCTTGCAACAGCGATGGTCCGGGGAGCTGTTTTTT.

The CDR3 loop reads CASSLPPLYEQYF. Here the CDR3 DNA reads TGTGCCAGCAGCCTGCCCCCACTCTACGAGCAGTACTTC. J is TRBJ2-7 and V is TRBV5-4; D not resolved. V was cut by 4 bases and J by 3 bases, with 11 bases left in between. CDR1 is SGHNT, CDR2 YYREEE, per germline (reference sequence). This CDR3 is built from 13 residues.

This clone was recorded a few times. V gene TRBV25-1 combines with J gene TRBJ2-3; no firm D call. The length of the CDR3 is 12 residues. V lost 5 bases, J lost 5 bases, and 8 bases lay in between. Germline CDR1 reads MGHDK; CDR2 reads SYGVNS. CDR3 nucleotide sequence: TGTGCCAGCAGTCCTAGGGAAGATACGCAGTATTTT. Its translation is CASSPREDTQYF.

This clone has just a few counts. The CDR3 region has the DNA TGTGCCAGCAGCAATAACAGGGGGGGTTCGGATACGCAGTATTTT. It yields the protein CASSNNRGGSDTQYF. This chain uses TRBV5-4 with TRBJ2-3; the D gene is possibly TRBD1 (8 bases). V was pared by 4 bases and J by 6 bases, with 18 bases between. The CDR3 consists of 15 residues. CDR1 and CDR2 from the germline V gene are SGHNT and YYREEE (reference sequence).

This clone was detected only a few times. The chain combines TRBV12-5 with TRBJ2-1; D remains ambiguous. This CDR3 comprises 14 residues. Looked up from germline, CDR1 is LGHNT and CDR2 is FRNRAP. The V and J ends lost 6 bases and 2 bases respectively, with 11 bases between them. For the CDR3, the DNA is TGTGCTAGTGGGGTCGGTCCTCCCTACAATGAGCAGTTCTTC. It encodes CASGVGPPYNEQFF. The full variable domain, in which reference TRBV12-5 and TRBJ2-1 provide the parts outside the CDR3, is DARVTQTPRHKVTEMGQEVTMRCQPILGHNTVFWYRQTMMQGLELLAYFRNRAPLDDSGMPKDRFSAEMPDATLATLKIQPSEPRDSAVYFCASGVGPPYNEQFFGPGTRLTVL.

This clone was counted only a few times. The J gene is TRBJ2-5, the V gene TRBV29-1; D may be TRBD2 (5 bases). The CDR3 spans 12 residues. Trimming cost V 0 bases and J 11 bases, with 13 bases left between them. CDR1 is SQVTM, CDR2 ANQGSEA, per germline. The CDR3 region is CSVEEVGQRQYF. CDR3 in DNA: TGCAGCGTTGAAGAAGTCGGGCAGCGGCAGTACTTC.

In this sample, this clone turned up a few times. V is TRBV7-3 and J is TRBJ2-4; perhaps TRBD1 as D (6 bases). The CDR3 consists of 13 residues. Germline V lookup: CDR1 SGHTA, CDR2 FQGTGA. V lost 5 bases, J lost 5 bases, and 10 bases lay in between. CDR3 coding DNA: TGTGCCAGCAGCCTAAACAGGGAAAACATTCAGTACTTC. Translating it yields CASSLNRENIQYF.

The rearrangement uses TRBV18 and TRBJ2-1; D unclear. The CDR3 length is 16 residues. Per the germline V gene, CDR1 is KGHSH and CDR2 is LQKENI. V was shortened by 6 bases and J by 6 bases, with 21 bases between the two germline ends. The CDR3 is CASSLNDGKSGNEQFF. CDR3 nucleotides: TGTGCCAGCTCTCTGAATGACGGCAAGTCAGGCAATGAGCAGTTCTTC. Combining the CDR3 with reference TRBV18 and TRBJ2-1 gives the whole variable domain NAGVMQNPRHLVRRRGQEARLRCSPMKGHSHVYWYRQLPEEGLKFMVYLQKENIIDESGMPKERFSAEFPKEGPSILRIQQVVRGDSAAYFCASSLNDGKSGNEQFFGPGTRLTVL.

V usage is TRBV29-1 and J usage is TRBJ1-1; TRBD1 matches 8 bases. CDR1 and CDR2 (germline): SQVTM, ANQGSEA. The CDR3 runs 15 residues. Trimming took 1 base from V and 6 from J; bases not matched to a gene: 10. This CDR3 is CSVEGKTGANSEAFF. The CDR3 DNA follows: TGCAGCGTTGAAGGCAAGACAGGGGCGAATTCTGAAGCTTTCTTT.

A note on this clone: Other nucleotide sequences from this sample produce the same CDR3. V and J are TRBV29-1 and TRBJ2-5; D is unclear. This CDR3 spans 12 amino acids. Trimming cost V 4 bases and J 1 base, with 7 bases left between them. CDR1 is SQVTM and CDR2 is ANQGSEA in the germline V gene. The CDR3: CSVGTTQETQYF. As DNA, the CDR3 is TGCAGCGTTGGGACGACCCAAGAGACCCAGTACTTC.

This clone was detected a few times. The chain uses TRBV14 and TRBJ1-1; D unclear. CDR3 size: 12 residues. CDR1 is SGHDN and CDR2 is FVKESK in the germline V gene. V shed 1 base and J shed 7 bases, with 7 bases lying between them. CDR3 DNA sequence: TGTGCCAGCAGCCAAGGGGCCGGTGAAGCTTTCTTT. It is translated as CASSQGAGEAFF.

This clone turned up a few times. This rearrangement joins TRBV10-3 to TRBJ2-1, with D perhaps TRBD2 (5 bases). Germline CDR1 ENHRY, CDR2 SYGVKD. V lost 2 bases and J 6 bases, leaving 11 bases between the germline ends. The CDR3 sequence is 14 residues long. CDR3 sequence (DNA): TGTGCCATCAGTGAGGCTAGGGAGCTCAATGAGCAGTTCTTC. It is translated as CAISEARELNEQFF.

The V gene is TRBV6-6, the J gene TRBJ2-5; D gene uncertain. V lost 10 bases and J 5 bases, leaving 8 bases between the germline ends. The CDR3 sequence is 10 residues long. Germline CDR1 and CDR2: MNHNY and SVGAGI (reference sequence). In DNA form, the CDR3 reads TGTGCCACCGCACGGGAGACCCAGTACTTC. Translated, it gives CATARETQYF.

This chain connects TRBV29-1 to TRBJ2-2, with D perhaps TRBD2 (8 bases). V was trimmed by 1 base and J by 9 bases, leaving 18 bases between them. The CDR3 sequence is 15 residues long. Germline lookup yields CDR1 SQVTM and CDR2 ANQGSEA. The CDR3 loop is CSVEAPGRGQRELFF. In nucleotides, the CDR3 is TGCAGCGTTGAAGCCCCCGGGAGGGGGCAAAGGGAGCTGTTTTTT.

This sequence joins TRBV7-2 and TRBJ1-5; no definite D call. The germline gives CDR1 SGHTA, CDR2 FQGNSA. V was trimmed by 2 bases and J by 4 bases, leaving 12 bases between them. The CDR3 covers 15 residues. CDR3 nucleotides: TGTGCCAGCAGCTTAAGAGAGGCAGAAAATCAGCCCCAGCATTTT. Protein product: CASSLREAENQPQHF.

In this sample, this clone turned up a few times. This chain joins TRBV25-1 and TRBJ2-1; D may correspond to TRBD1 or TRBD2 (5 bases each). This CDR3 spans 13 amino acids. The V gene lost 3 bases and the J gene lost 9 bases, with 12 bases spanning the gap. Germline V gives CDR1 MGHDK, CDR2 SYGVNS. CDR3 DNA sequence: TGTGCCAGCAGTGACGGGACCTTACCTGAGCAGTTCTTC. Amino acid sequence: CASSDGTLPEQFF.

The chain joins TRBV7-2 to TRBJ2-7; 9 bases agree with TRBD1. This CDR3 region has 15 residues. Germline lookup yields CDR1 SGHTA and CDR2 FQGNSA. V dropped 6 bases and J dropped 2; count of bases not matched to a gene: 8. In DNA form, the CDR3 reads TGTGCCAGCAGTTTCGGACAGGGGAGGACCTACGAGCAGTACTTC. It specifies CASSFGQGRTYEQYF.